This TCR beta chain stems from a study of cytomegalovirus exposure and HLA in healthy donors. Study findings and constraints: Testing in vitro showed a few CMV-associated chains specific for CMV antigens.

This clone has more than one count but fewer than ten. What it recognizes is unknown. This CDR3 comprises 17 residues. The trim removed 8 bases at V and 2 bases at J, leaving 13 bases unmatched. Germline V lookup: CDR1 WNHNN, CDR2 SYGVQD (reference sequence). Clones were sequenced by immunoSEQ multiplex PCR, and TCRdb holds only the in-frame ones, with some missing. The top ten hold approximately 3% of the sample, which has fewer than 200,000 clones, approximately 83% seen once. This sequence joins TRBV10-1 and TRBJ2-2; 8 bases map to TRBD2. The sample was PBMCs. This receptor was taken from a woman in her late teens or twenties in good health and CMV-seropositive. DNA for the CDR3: TGCGCCAGCGGCCCCGGGCGGGGGGCTAGAAACACCGGGGAGCTGTTTTTT. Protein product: CASGPGRGARNTGELFF.